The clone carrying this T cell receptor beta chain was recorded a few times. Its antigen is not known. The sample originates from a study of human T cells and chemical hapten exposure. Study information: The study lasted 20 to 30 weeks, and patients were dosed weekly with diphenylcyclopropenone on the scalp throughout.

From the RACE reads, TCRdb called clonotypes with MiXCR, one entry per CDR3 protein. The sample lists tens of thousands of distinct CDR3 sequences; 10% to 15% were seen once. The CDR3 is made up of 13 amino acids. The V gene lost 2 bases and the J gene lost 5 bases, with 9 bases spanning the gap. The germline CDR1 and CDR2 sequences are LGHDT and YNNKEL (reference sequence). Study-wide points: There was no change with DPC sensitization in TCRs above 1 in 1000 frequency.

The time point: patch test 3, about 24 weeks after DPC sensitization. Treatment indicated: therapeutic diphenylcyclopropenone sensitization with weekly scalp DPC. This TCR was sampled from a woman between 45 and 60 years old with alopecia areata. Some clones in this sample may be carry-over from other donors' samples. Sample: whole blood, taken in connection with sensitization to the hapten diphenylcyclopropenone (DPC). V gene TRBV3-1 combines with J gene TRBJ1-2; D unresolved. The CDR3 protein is CASSQSPDYGYTF. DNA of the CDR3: TGTGCCAGCAGCCAATCTCCCGATTATGGCTACACCTTC.